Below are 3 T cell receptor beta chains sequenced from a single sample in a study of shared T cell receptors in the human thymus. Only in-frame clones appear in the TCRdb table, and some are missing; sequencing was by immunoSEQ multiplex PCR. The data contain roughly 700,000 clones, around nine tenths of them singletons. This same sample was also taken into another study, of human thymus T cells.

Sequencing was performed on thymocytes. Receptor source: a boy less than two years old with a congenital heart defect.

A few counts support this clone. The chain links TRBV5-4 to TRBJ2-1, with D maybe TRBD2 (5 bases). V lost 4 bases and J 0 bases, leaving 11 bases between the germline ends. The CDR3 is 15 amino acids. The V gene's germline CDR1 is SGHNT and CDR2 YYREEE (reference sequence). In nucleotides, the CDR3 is TGTGCCAGCAGCCCGGCGAGGGCCTCCTACAATGAGCAGTTCTTC. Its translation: CASSPARASYNEQFF.

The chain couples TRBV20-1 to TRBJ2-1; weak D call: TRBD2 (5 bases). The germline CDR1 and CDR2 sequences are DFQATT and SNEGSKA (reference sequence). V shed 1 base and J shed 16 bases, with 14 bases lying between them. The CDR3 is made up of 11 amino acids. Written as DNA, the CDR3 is TGCAGTGCTAGAGTTGAGGGCCAGCCCTTCTTC. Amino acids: CSARVEGQPFF.

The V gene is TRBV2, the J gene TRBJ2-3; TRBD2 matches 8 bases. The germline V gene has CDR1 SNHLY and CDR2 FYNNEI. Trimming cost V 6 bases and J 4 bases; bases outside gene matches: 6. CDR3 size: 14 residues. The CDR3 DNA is TGTGCCAGCAGCGGGACTAGAGGGGCAGATACGCAGTATTTT. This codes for CASSGTRGADTQYF.